This T cell receptor beta chain originates from a study of blood T cells in healthy people across ages. Study-wide results and caveats: A roughly linear age-dependent decrease characterized TCR beta diversity per million T cells.

A second PCR of 7 to 11 cycles used a sample-barcoded 5' primer and a J-beta primer mix. TCRdb processed the 5' RACE reads anew with MiXCR; each CDR3 protein has one entry. This sample has some 1,000,000 distinct CDR3 sequences, with less than 25% found just once. On this clonotype itself: The antigen is unknown.

The same sample was also used in a study of T cells of mothers and their children.

The source of this sequence is a girl aged 2-15 years in good health. Material: blood.

The CDR3 sequence: CASSQGGPFYREQFF. The CDR3 DNA reads TGTGCCAGCAGCCAAGGAGGGCCGTTCTACAGGGAGCAGTTCTTC. The J gene is TRBJ2-5, the V gene TRBV3-1; D tentatively reads TRBD1 or TRBD2 (5 bases each). The better agreement between TRBJ2-1 and the DNA end casts doubt on the J call. Germline V gives CDR1 LGHDT, CDR2 YNNKEL (reference sequence). The CDR3 runs 15 residues.